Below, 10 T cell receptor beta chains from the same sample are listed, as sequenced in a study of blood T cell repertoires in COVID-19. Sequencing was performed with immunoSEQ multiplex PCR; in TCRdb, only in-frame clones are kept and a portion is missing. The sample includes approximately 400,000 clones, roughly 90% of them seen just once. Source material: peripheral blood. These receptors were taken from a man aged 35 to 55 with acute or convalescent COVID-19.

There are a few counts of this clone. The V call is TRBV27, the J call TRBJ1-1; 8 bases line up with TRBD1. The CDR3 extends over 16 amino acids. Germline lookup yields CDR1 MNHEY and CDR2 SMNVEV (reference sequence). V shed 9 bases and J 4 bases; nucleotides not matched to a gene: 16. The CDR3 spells CASKRGTGALVTEAFF. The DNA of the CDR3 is TGTGCCAGTAAGAGAGGGACAGGCGCCCTTGTCACTGAAGCTTTCTTT.

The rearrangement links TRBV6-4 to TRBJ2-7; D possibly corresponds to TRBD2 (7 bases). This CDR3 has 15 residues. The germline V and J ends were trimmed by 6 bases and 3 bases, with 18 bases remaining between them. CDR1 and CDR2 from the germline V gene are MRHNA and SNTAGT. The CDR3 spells CASSSIGGPLYEQYF. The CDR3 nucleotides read TGTGCCAGCAGCTCGATCGGGGGGCCACTCTACGAGCAGTACTTC.

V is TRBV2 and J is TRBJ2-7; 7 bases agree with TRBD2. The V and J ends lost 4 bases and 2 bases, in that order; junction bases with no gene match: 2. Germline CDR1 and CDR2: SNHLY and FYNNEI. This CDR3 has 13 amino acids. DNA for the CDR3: TGTGCCAGCAGTGGTCGGGGGGCCTACGAGCAGTACTTC. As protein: CASSGRGAYEQYF.

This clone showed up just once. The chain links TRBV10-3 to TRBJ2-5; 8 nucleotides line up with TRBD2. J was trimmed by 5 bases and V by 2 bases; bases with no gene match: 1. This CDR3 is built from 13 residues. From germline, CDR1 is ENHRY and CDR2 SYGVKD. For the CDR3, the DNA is TGTGCCATCAGTGAGCCGGGAGGGGAGACCCAGTACTTC. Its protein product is CAISEPGGETQYF.

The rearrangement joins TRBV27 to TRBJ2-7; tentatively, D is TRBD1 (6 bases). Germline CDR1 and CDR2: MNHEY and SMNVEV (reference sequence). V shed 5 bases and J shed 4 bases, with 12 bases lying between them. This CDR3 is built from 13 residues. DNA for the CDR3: TGTGCCAGCAGTCCCACAGGGAGATACGAGCAGTACTTC. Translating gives CASSPTGRYEQYF.

Here the CDR3 DNA reads TGTGCCAGCAGTTTATATGGTACAGGGGGACCGAACACTGAAGCTTTCTTT. Its translation is CASSLYGTGGPNTEAFF. The chain carries TRBV27 and TRBJ1-1, with TRBD1 matching over 8 bases. CDR1 MNHEY and CDR2 SMNVEV come from the germline V gene (reference sequence). This CDR3 spans 17 amino acids. After removal of 1 base from V and 1 base from J, the junction contained 8 bases not matched to a gene.

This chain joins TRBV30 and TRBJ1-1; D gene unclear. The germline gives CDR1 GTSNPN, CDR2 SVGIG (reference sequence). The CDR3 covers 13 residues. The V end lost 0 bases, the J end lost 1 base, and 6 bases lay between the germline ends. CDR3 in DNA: TGTGCCTGGAGTGTACTTCAGAACACTGAAGCTTTCTTT. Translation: CAWSVLQNTEAFF.

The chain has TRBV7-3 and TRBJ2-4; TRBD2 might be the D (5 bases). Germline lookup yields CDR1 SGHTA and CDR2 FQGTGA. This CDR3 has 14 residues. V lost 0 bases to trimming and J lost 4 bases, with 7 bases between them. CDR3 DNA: TGTGCCAGCAGCTTAACCGGGGAAAAAAACATTCAGTACTTC. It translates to CASSLTGEKNIQYF.

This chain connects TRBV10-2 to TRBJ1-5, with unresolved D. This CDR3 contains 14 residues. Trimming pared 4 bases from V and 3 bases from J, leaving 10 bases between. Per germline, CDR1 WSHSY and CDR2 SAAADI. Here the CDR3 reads CASSVSRLNQPQHF. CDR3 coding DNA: TGCGCCAGCAGTGTTAGCAGACTCAATCAGCCCCAGCATTTT.

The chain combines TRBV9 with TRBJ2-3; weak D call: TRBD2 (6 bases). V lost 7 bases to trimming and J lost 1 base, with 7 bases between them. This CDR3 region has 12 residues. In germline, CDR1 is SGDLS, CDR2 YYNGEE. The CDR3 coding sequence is TGTGCCAGCGGGACTGGCACAGATACGCAGTATTTT. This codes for CASGTGTDTQYF.